The 17 T cell receptor beta chains given below trace back to one sample, sequenced in a study of B cell selection in AIRE deficiency. The regulatory T cell sort gate was CD4+CD25hiCD127low/negative. Repertoires were generated with immunoSEQ multiplex PCR, while TCRdb's copy carries only in-frame clones and drops some. The profile shows roughly 18,000 clones, 90% to 95% of them singletons. Sequencing was performed on CD4+CD25+ Tregs sorted from PBMCs. Every receptor here comes from a human donor in good health.

CDR3 sequence reads: CATTPDKDRYNSPLHF. The CDR3 coding sequence is TGTGCCACCACCCCAGACAAGGACCGCTATAATTCACCCCTCCACTTT. The chain has TRBV15 and TRBJ1-6, with D unclear. V lost 7 bases to trimming and J lost 3 bases, with 16 bases between them. The CDR3 has 16 amino acids. The germline V gene has CDR1 LNHNV and CDR2 YYDKDF (reference sequence).

The gene calls are TRBV28 and TRBJ2-7, with TRBD1 matching 9 bases. Trimming at V came to 1 base and at J to 1 base, leaving 2 bases not matched to a gene. The CDR3 has 15 amino acids. Germline CDR1 and CDR2: MDHEN and SYDVKM. The CDR3 is CASSLYGTGSYEQYF. CDR3 bases: TGTGCCAGCAGTTTATACGGGACAGGGTCCTACGAGCAGTACTTC.

This chain uses TRBV28 with TRBJ2-3, with a possible D match to TRBD2 (5 bases). Trimming stripped 6 bases from V and 2 bases from J, with 12 bases between. This CDR3 is built from 14 residues. Looked up from germline, CDR1 is MDHEN and CDR2 is SYDVKM. CDR3 in amino acids: CASSLRGYTDTQYF. CDR3 nucleotide sequence: TGTGCCAGCAGCTTACGGGGTTACACAGATACGCAGTATTTT.

The chain carries TRBV21-1 and TRBJ2-2; the listed D gene, TRBD1, was not tested against the DNA. TRBV21-1 has pseudogene status. The CDR3 runs 11 residues. Here the CDR3 DNA reads TGTGCCAGCAGCAGGGCGGGGGAGCTGTTTTTT. It specifies CASSRAGELFF.

The J gene is TRBJ2-1, the V gene TRBV2, with 13 bases that match TRBD2. Germline loops: CDR1 SNHLY, CDR2 FYNNEI. CDR3 size: 18 residues. With 6 bases clipped from V and 0 bases from J, the junction kept 8 bases outside the gene matches. CDR3 in DNA: TGTGCCAGCAGAAGACTAGCGGGAGGTGGTCTCTCCTACAATGAGCAGTTCTTC. Its translation: CASRRLAGGGLSYNEQFF.

The CDR3 protein is CAISESGQAGSYEQYF. The CDR3 DNA reads as TGTGCCATCAGTGAGAGTGGACAGGCTGGTTCCTACGAGCAGTACTTC. This sequence joins TRBV10-3 and TRBJ2-7; 7 nucleotides agree with TRBD1. From germline, CDR1 is ENHRY and CDR2 SYGVKD. The CDR3 spans 16 residues. V shed 2 bases and J 1 base; nucleotides not matched to a gene: 8.

The gene calls are TRBV7-9 and TRBJ2-5, with 7 bases lining up with TRBD2. V lost 1 base and J lost 1; bases outside the gene matches: 12. Germline V gene lookup returns CDR1 SEHNR and CDR2 FQNEAQ (reference sequence). The CDR3 spans 18 residues. The CDR3 protein is CASSLGAFASGAQETQYF. For the CDR3, the DNA is TGTGCCAGCAGCTTAGGGGCTTTCGCTAGCGGAGCCCAAGAGACCCAGTACTTC.

This clone was seen just once. The rearrangement joins TRBV7-2 to TRBJ2-7; the match to TRBD1 covers 7 bases. Germline assignment: CDR1 SGHTA and CDR2 FQGNSA. The CDR3 totals 14 residues. Losses at the gene ends were 4 bases for V and 3 bases for J; bases not matched to a gene: 6. CDR3 nucleotides: TGTGCCAGCAGCTCCCGACAGGGCAGCTACGAGCAGTACTTC. Encoded protein: CASSSRQGSYEQYF.

The J gene is TRBJ2-5, the V gene TRBV28; possible D gene TRBD1, 6 bases. The CDR3 is made up of 13 amino acids. Trimming took 2 bases from V and 6 from J, leaving 10 bases between them. Germline CDR1 and CDR2: MDHEN and SYDVKM. The CDR3, as DNA: TGTGCCAGCAGTTTACCAGGGGCCAAGACCCAGTACTTC. Protein product: CASSLPGAKTQYF.

This chain connects TRBV6-5 to TRBJ1-2, with TRBD1 as a possible D gene (5 bases). This CDR3 has 14 residues. Germline V gives CDR1 MNHEY, CDR2 SVGAGI. V was cut by 6 bases and J by 8 bases, with 19 bases left in between. In DNA form, the CDR3 reads TGTGCCAGCAGGAAGACAGTCTCAAGTAAAGGCTACACCTTC. This codes for CASRKTVSSKGYTF.

V gene TRBV30 combines with J gene TRBJ1-1, with 7 positions matching TRBD1. The CDR3 has 13 residues. J lost 4 bases, V lost 4 bases, and 6 bases had no gene match. CDR1 is GTSNPN, CDR2 SVGIG, per germline (reference sequence). CDR3 bases: TGTGCCTGGAAGGGACAGTTGAGCACTGAAGCTTTCTTT. Its translation is CAWKGQLSTEAFF.

This chain uses TRBV29-1 with TRBJ2-1, with D unclear. Germline V CDR1 and CDR2: SQVTM, ANQGSEA. The CDR3 runs 14 residues. V shed 5 bases and J shed 3 bases, with 14 bases lying between them. The CDR3 DNA follows: TGCAGCGTTAGCCCGCGGAGCCTCTACAATGAGCAGTTCTTC. Translating it yields CSVSPRSLYNEQFF.

V usage is TRBV10-2 and J usage is TRBJ2-5; TRBD1 might be the D (5 bases). The CDR3 runs to 14 residues. Germline V gene lookup returns CDR1 WSHSY and CDR2 SAAADI. Trimming took off 6 bases at V and 5 bases at J, with 16 bases between the two ends. This CDR3 reads CASSQGYPGETQYF. In DNA, the CDR3 is TGCGCCAGCAGCCAGGGCTACCCTGGGGAGACCCAGTACTTC.

This chain uses TRBV9 with TRBJ2-3, with D uncertain. This CDR3 region has 15 residues. Germline values: CDR1 SGDLS, CDR2 YYNGEE. Trimming took off 1 base at V and 1 base at J, with 10 bases between the two ends. Here the CDR3 reads CASSVSGYGTDTQYF. The CDR3 DNA reads TGTGCCAGCAGCGTATCAGGTTATGGCACAGATACGCAGTATTTT.

This rearrangement joins TRBV5-5 to TRBJ1-2; 8 nucleotides line up with TRBD1. This CDR3 has 14 amino acids. Germline V gene lookup returns CDR1 SGHKS and CDR2 YYEKEE (reference sequence). The J segment lost 8 bases and the V segment lost 1 base, leaving 7 bases of the junction unmatched. CDR3 amino acids: CASSLQGQGRGYTF. Here the CDR3 DNA reads TGTGCCAGCAGCTTGCAAGGACAGGGCAGGGGCTACACCTTC.

The chain recombines TRBV5-1 with TRBJ1-2, with 10 bases matching TRBD1. Germline V lookup: CDR1 SGHRS, CDR2 YFSETQ. CDR3 size: 16 residues. Unmatched junction bases numbered 7, after V lost 5 bases and J lost 0 bases. The CDR3 sequence is CASRGLGQGPNYGYTF. CDR3 coding DNA: TGCGCCAGCAGGGGATTGGGACAGGGGCCTAACTATGGCTACACCTTC.

The chain joins TRBV6-5 to TRBJ2-7; 7 nucleotides match TRBD2. Germline lookup yields CDR1 MNHEY and CDR2 SVGAGI. The trim removed 5 bases at V and 10 bases at J, leaving 11 bases unmatched. The CDR3 length is 13 residues. CDR3: CASSDTGTMRQYF. CDR3 DNA: TGTGCCAGCAGTGATACCGGGACTATGAGACAGTACTTC.